Included here is one T cell receptor (beta chain) sequence, with context. This entry is derived from a study of blood T cell repertoires in COVID-19. Germline values: CDR1 LNHDA, CDR2 SQIVND (reference sequence). This CDR3 is built from 15 residues. V shed 5 bases and J 0 bases; nucleotides not matched to a gene: 4. The method was immunoSEQ multiplex PCR; TCRdb's version includes in-frame clones alone and lacks a portion of them. The profile shows 160,000 or so clones, 75% to 85% of them singletons. Individuals aged about 18 to 90 years were recruited from 24 US areas. Either two negative PCRs, clearance, or symptom resolution qualified Cohort 3 donors as recovered.

The receptor was isolated from a man aged 45-65 years who had recovered from COVID-19. The sample comprised PBMCs or T cells enriched from blood (not recorded which). The chain joins TRBV19 to TRBJ1-3, with TRBD1 identical over 7 bases. The chain's CDR3 is CASSSRTGSGNTIYF. DNA for the CDR3: TGTGCCAGTAGTTCCAGGACAGGCTCTGGAAACACCATATATTTT.